Presented here are 27 T cell receptor beta chains from one specimen sequenced in a study of cytomegalovirus exposure and HLA in healthy donors. With 60 Vbeta and 13 Jbeta primers, the PCR was carried out. Profiled with immunoSEQ multiplex PCR; TCRdb holds only in-frame clones, not every one. The sample has around 90,000 clones, roughly 77% seen once. Sequencing input: PBMCs. The receptor set was obtained from a man between 25 and 39 years old in good health and CMV-seronegative.

In DNA form, the CDR3 reads TGTGCCAGCAGTGATACGCAGGCCAACCCTTTAAATCAGCCCCAGCATTTT. Protein: CASSDTQANPLNQPQHF. The chain has TRBV27 and TRBJ1-5; D unresolved. The CDR3 is 17 residues long. Deletions cut 5 bases from V and 4 bases from J, with 21 bases between. In germline, CDR1 is MNHEY, CDR2 SMNVEV (reference sequence).

This rearrangement joins TRBV5-1 to TRBJ2-1; TRBD2 matches 14 bases. This CDR3 has 18 amino acids. V lost 2 bases and J lost 3; bases outside the gene matches: 7. From germline, CDR1 is SGHRS and CDR2 YFSETQ. CDR3 residues: CASSFGLAGGPFYNEQFF. The CDR3 DNA is TGCGCCAGCAGCTTTGGACTAGCGGGGGGACCATTCTACAATGAGCAGTTCTTC. Complete variable domain (other parts from reference TRBV5-1 and TRBJ2-1): KAGVTQTPRYLIKTRGQQVTLSCSPISGHRSVSWYQQTPGQGLQFLFEYFSETQRNKGNFPGRFSGRQFSNSRSEMNVSTLELGDSALYLCASSFGLAGGPFYNEQFFGPGTRLTVL.

This clone was observed a handful of times. The V gene is TRBV30, the J gene TRBJ1-6; D gene uncertain. Germline-derived CDR1 and CDR2 are GTSNPN and SVGIG (reference sequence). The CDR3 runs 16 residues. Trimming took 1 base from V and 0 from J, leaving 10 bases between them. CDR3 sequence (DNA): TGTGCCTGGAGTGGGGCCCGGCTCTCCTATAATTCACCCCTCCACTTT. Protein: CAWSGARLSYNSPLHF.

The chain has TRBV28 and TRBJ1-2; D remains unclear. Trimming took off 5 bases at V and 5 bases at J, with 12 bases between the two ends. Germline CDR1 is MDHEN and CDR2 is SYDVKM. The CDR3 contains 13 residues. The CDR3 here is CASSLPILYGYTF. The CDR3 DNA is TGTGCCAGCAGTCTACCTATACTTTATGGCTACACCTTC.

This chain uses TRBV28 with TRBJ2-7; D unclear. CDR1 is MDHEN and CDR2 is SYDVKM in the germline V gene. The CDR3 is made up of 11 amino acids. V was trimmed by 7 bases and J by 6 bases, leaving 10 bases between them. This CDR3 is CASTWYGEQYF. The CDR3 DNA is TGTGCCAGCACCTGGTACGGCGAGCAGTACTTC.

The chain links TRBV27 to TRBJ1-3; D ambiguous. This CDR3 comprises 13 residues. With 6 bases removed from V and 1 base from J, the gap between germline ends came to 7 bases. The germline CDR1 and CDR2 sequences are MNHEY and SMNVEV (reference sequence). CDR3 region: CASSAISGNTIYF. In DNA form, the CDR3 reads TGTGCCAGCAGCGCTATATCTGGAAACACCATATATTTT.

The rearrangement uses TRBV30 and TRBJ1-2; 8 bases are a match to TRBD1. CDR3 length: 15 residues. The V gene's germline CDR1 is GTSNPN and CDR2 SVGIG (reference sequence). J gave up 8 bases and V 2 bases, and 13 bases lay outside the gene matches. For the CDR3, the DNA is TGTGCCTGGAGTCGCCTACAGGACAGGGAGAGGGGCTACACCTTC. Translated: CAWSRLQDRERGYTF.

The chain combines TRBV11-2 with TRBJ1-2; possible D gene TRBD1, 5 bases. The CDR3 runs 15 residues. Germline CDR1 SGHAT, CDR2 FQNNGV. Trimming pared 0 bases from V and 4 bases from J, leaving 12 bases between. The CDR3: CASSLEGIGAYGYTF. In DNA form, the CDR3 reads TGTGCCAGCAGCTTAGAAGGTATAGGGGCCTATGGCTACACCTTC. Supplemented by reference TRBV11-2 and TRBJ1-2, the full variable domain reads EAGVAQSPRYKIIEKRQSVAFWCNPISGHATLYWYQQILGQGPKLLIQFQNNGVVDDSQLPKDRFSAERLKGVDSTLKIQPAKLEDSAVYLCASSLEGIGAYGYTFGSGTRLTVV.

The chain joins TRBV27 to TRBJ1-5, with a tentative D call TRBD1 (6 bases). Germline V gene sequence: CDR1 MNHEY, CDR2 SMNVEV (reference sequence). V was cut by 3 bases and J by 1 base, with 13 bases left in between. There are 16 residues in the CDR3. The CDR3 coding sequence is TGTGCCAGCAGTTTGGACAGCCCCCCCAGCAATCAGCCCCAGCATTTT. Translation gives CASSLDSPPSNQPQHF.

The chain carries TRBV4-3 and TRBJ2-7; 8 bases agree with TRBD2. The CDR3 runs to 13 residues. Germline V CDR1 and CDR2: LGHNA, YSLEER. With 2 bases clipped from V and 3 bases from J, the junction kept 0 bases outside the gene matches. The CDR3 sequence: CASSQTSGYEQYF. CDR3 coding DNA: TGCGCCAGCAGCCAAACTAGCGGCTACGAGCAGTACTTC.

The CDR3 loop reads CASRQRVPYNSPLHF. CDR3 in DNA: TGTGCAAGTCGTCAGCGGGTACCGTATAATTCACCCCTCCACTTT. The rearrangement joins TRBV12-2 to TRBJ1-6. TRBV12-2 is labeled a pseudogene. The CDR3 runs 15 residues.

This clone came up a few times. This chain uses TRBV10-3 with TRBJ2-2; tentative D call: TRBD2 (6 bases). The CDR3 sequence is 14 residues long. V lost 8 bases to trimming and J lost 3 bases, with 13 bases between them. Germline V gene lookup returns CDR1 ENHRY and CDR2 SYGVKD. This chain's CDR3 is CAIGGSSDTGELFF. CDR3 nucleotide sequence: TGTGCCATCGGAGGGTCGTCAGACACCGGGGAGCTGTTTTTT.

Notes on this clone: This is likely a read error, given that the CDR3 carries no conserved phenylalanine or tryptophan at its end. Because the CDR3's place on the DNA is in doubt, the DNA is left out and the CDR3 is given as listed by TCRdb. This chain connects TRBV18 to TRBJ1-1. The CDR3 totals 9 residues, both ends included. Germline V gene lookup returns CDR1 KGHSH and CDR2 LQKENI. CDR3: CASTWTREA.

The chain combines TRBV7-3 with TRBJ2-5; D not resolved. The CDR3 length is 13 residues. Trimming pared 5 bases from V and 5 bases from J, leaving 12 bases between. Germline CDR1 reads SGHTA; CDR2 reads FQGTGA. The CDR3 spells CASSLIASETQYF. CDR3 nucleotide sequence: TGTGCCAGCAGCCTCATAGCTTCCGAGACCCAGTACTTC.

V gene TRBV30 combines with J gene TRBJ1-5, with D hard to call. The V end lost 1 base, the J end lost 5 bases, and 9 bases lay between the germline ends. CDR1 and CDR2 from the germline V gene are GTSNPN and SVGIG (reference sequence). This CDR3 has 13 amino acids. The CDR3 protein is CAWSAGVYQPQHF. The CDR3 DNA reads TGTGCCTGGAGTGCCGGGGTCTATCAGCCCCAGCATTTT.

In this sample, this clone turned up a few times. V gene TRBV28 combines with J gene TRBJ2-1; D might be TRBD1 (5 bases). CDR1 is MDHEN and CDR2 is SYDVKM in the germline V gene. V lost 7 bases and J lost 5, with 24 bases in between. This CDR3 contains 17 residues. The DNA for the CDR3 is TGTGCCAGCACCCCCACCCCTATCAGGGTGCGAGACAATGAGCAGTTCTTC. Encoded protein: CASTPTPIRVRDNEQFF.

This chain joins TRBV6-1 and TRBJ2-3, with D perhaps matching TRBD2 (5 bases). The V gene lost 7 bases and the J gene lost 0 bases, with 14 bases spanning the gap. The CDR3 runs 15 residues. Per the germline V gene, CDR1 is MNHNS and CDR2 is SASEGT. The CDR3 DNA sequence: TGTGCCAGCATAGGGAGAGATGGGAGCACAGATACGCAGTATTTT. This encodes CASIGRDGSTDTQYF.

V is TRBV5-1 and J is TRBJ2-1; possibly TRBD2 for D (5 bases). With 6 bases removed from V and 8 bases from J, the gap between germline ends came to 15 bases. This CDR3 has 13 amino acids. Germline CDR1 is SGHRS and CDR2 is YFSETQ. In DNA form, the CDR3 reads TGCGCCAGCACCTTCACGGGAATCGATGAGCAGTTCTTC. Translated, it gives CASTFTGIDEQFF.

The rearrangement uses TRBV9 and TRBJ1-2; D possibly corresponds to TRBD1 (5 bases). Germline CDR1 SGDLS, CDR2 YYNGEE. This CDR3 region has 16 residues. V was cut by 4 bases and J by 10 bases, with 26 bases left in between. The CDR3 here is CASSTSPPGLMEDYTF. The CDR3 coding sequence is TGTGCCAGCAGCACAAGCCCCCCGGGACTTATGGAAGACTACACCTTC.

This clone was found once. No conserved phenylalanine or tryptophan is present at the end of the CDR3, so a read error is the likely explanation. The J gene is TRBJ1-2, the V gene TRBV18, with D perhaps TRBD1 (6 bases). Per germline, CDR1 KGHSH and CDR2 LQKENI. CDR3 size: 13 residues. Trimming took off 3 bases at V and 7 bases at J, with 12 bases between the two ends. The chain's CDR3 is CASSPEDRFGYTL. CDR3 nucleotide sequence: TGTGCCAGCTCACCCGAGGACAGATTTGGCTACACCCTC.

In its sample, this clone was seen once. The genes are TRBV15 and TRBJ2-7; D perhaps matches TRBD2 (5 bases). CDR3 size: 16 residues. Deletions cut 1 base from V and 0 bases from J, with 13 bases between. Germline V lookup: CDR1 LNHNV, CDR2 YYDKDF (reference sequence). CDR3 region: CATSRVNSDYSYEQYF. As DNA, the CDR3 is TGTGCCACCAGCAGAGTGAACAGCGACTACTCCTACGAGCAGTACTTC.

The J gene is TRBJ1-3, the V gene TRBV28; tentatively, D is TRBD1 (5 bases). Germline assignment: CDR1 MDHEN and CDR2 SYDVKM. V was clipped by 4 bases and J by 0 bases, with 13 bases between them. The CDR3 contains 16 residues. The CDR3 spells CASSSSTGFSGNTIYF. The CDR3 DNA reads TGTGCCAGCAGTTCCTCTACAGGTTTCTCTGGAAACACCATATATTTT.

The DNA for the CDR3 is TGTGCCAGCAGTAAACAACCGGGGAGGGAGACCCAGTACTTC. Its translation: CASSKQPGRETQYF. This chain connects TRBV2 to TRBJ2-5; tentative D call: TRBD2 (6 bases). Germline-derived CDR1 and CDR2 are SNHLY and FYNNEI. The V end lost 5 bases, the J end lost 5 bases, and 15 bases lay between the germline ends. The CDR3 covers 14 residues.

This clone showed up just once. The CDR3 DNA reads TGTGCCAGCAGTGACGGGGTGGGCTACGAGCAGTACTTC. Translated: CASSDGVGYEQYF. V usage is TRBV25-1 and J usage is TRBJ2-7; a weak D match, TRBD2 (5 bases). This CDR3 spans 13 amino acids. CDR1 is MGHDK and CDR2 is SYGVNS in the germline V gene. Trimming cost V 3 bases and J 3 bases, with 9 bases left between them.

The genes are TRBV4-3 and TRBJ1-5, with 8 bases lining up with TRBD1. Trimming at V came to 1 base and at J to 6 bases, leaving 20 bases not matched to a gene. Germline loops: CDR1 LGHNA, CDR2 YSLEER. The length of the CDR3 is 20 residues. The CDR3 bases are TGCGCCAGCAGCCAAGCTTTAAGCAGCGCAGGGGGCTTACTGGCTCAGCCCCAGCATTTT. This encodes CASSQALSSAGGLLAQPQHF.

The J gene is TRBJ2-6, the V gene TRBV9, with D uncertain. Trimming pared 3 bases from V and 0 bases from J, leaving 13 bases between. The germline gives CDR1 SGDLS, CDR2 YYNGEE. CDR3 length: 17 amino acids. This chain's CDR3 is CASSAGRRYSGANVLTF. The DNA for the CDR3 is TGTGCCAGCAGCGCTGGTAGGAGATACTCTGGGGCCAACGTCCTGACTTTC. Full variable domain (rest looked up from reference TRBV9 and TRBJ2-6): DSGVTQTPKHLITATGQRVTLRCSPRSGDLSVYWYQQSLDQGLQFLIQYYNGEERAKGNILERFSAQQFPDLHSELNLSSLELGDSALYFCASSAGRRYSGANVLTFGAGSRLTVL.

There are a few counts of this clone. This chain connects TRBV5-1 to TRBJ1-1, with TRBD1 matching over 8 bases. The CDR3 runs to 16 residues. Per germline, CDR1 SGHRS and CDR2 YFSETQ. The V gene end was trimmed by 4 bases and the J gene end by 1 base; junction bases not matched to a gene: 9. The CDR3 protein is CASSPNPGGGNTEAFF. Here the CDR3 DNA reads TGCGCCAGCAGCCCAAACCCAGGGGGCGGGAACACTGAAGCTTTCTTT.